The sequence of this T cell receptor (beta chain) was determined in a study of shared clonotypes between healthy human individuals. Study-wide points: It was the non-shared clonotypes that had lower generation probabilities than clonotypes shared by all four donors.

CD45RO-negative, CCR7-selected cells formed the naive CD8 fraction, which excluded terminally differentiated effector memory CD45RA+ cells. Turning to this clone: What it recognizes is unknown.

The data were produced by immunoSEQ multiplex PCR, yet TCRdb's version contains in-frame clones alone and is incomplete. Counted here are around 2,000,000 clones, about 95% occurring once; the ten biggest clones make up more than 0.95%. Germline-derived CDR1 and CDR2 are WSHSY and SAAADI. The ends lost 5 bases at V and 1 base at J; junction bases unmatched: 3. The CDR3 runs to 14 residues. The gene calls are TRBV10-2 and TRBJ2-3; 7 bases agree with TRBD1. The clonotype was recovered from a young man in good health. Sequencing was done on a sample of naive CD8+ T cells sorted from blood. The CDR3 sequence is CASSQTGGTDTQYF. Written as DNA, the CDR3 is TGCGCCAGCAGTCAAACAGGGGGCACAGATACGCAGTATTTT.